Presented here are 16 T cell receptor beta chains from one specimen sequenced in a study of type 1 regulatory T cells. MiXCR, run by TCRdb on the reads, gives a single entry per CDR3 protein. The sample holds about 62,000 distinct CDR3 sequences, around 62% seen once. Antigen specificity for these receptors is unknown. Sequencing used cultured non-Tr1 T cells, either the whole culture or a sorted T cell fraction (not recorded which). Receptors were obtained from a human donor in good health.

This clonotype showed up just once. The chain uses TRBV29-1 and TRBJ2-2, with TRBD2 as a possible D gene (5 bases). V gave up 6 bases and J gave up 5 bases, with 10 bases separating them. Germline V lookup: CDR1 SQVTM, CDR2 ANQGSEA. CDR3 length equals 12 residues. CDR3 region: CSVARGTGELFF. The CDR3 DNA reads TGCAGCGTCGCCAGAGGGACCGGGGAGCTGTTTTTT.

The chain employs TRBV3-1 and TRBJ2-4; D remains unclear. V was cut by 0 bases and J by 6 bases, with 6 bases left in between. CDR1 and CDR2 (germline): LGHDT, YNNKEL (reference sequence). This CDR3 is built from 13 residues. The CDR3 here is CASSQESSNIQYF. The CDR3 DNA is TGTGCCAGCAGCCAAGAAAGTTCAAACATTCAGTACTTC.

In its sample, this clonotype is medium-sized. CDR3 region: CSARGETQYF. Here the CDR3 DNA reads TGCAGTGCTAGGGGGGAGACCCAGTACTTC. The chain couples TRBV20-1 to TRBJ2-5; D unclear. Germline CDR1 reads DFQATT; CDR2 reads SNEGSKA (reference sequence). Trimming stripped 3 bases from V and 5 bases from J, with 4 bases between. The length of the CDR3 is 10 residues.

J is TRBJ2-1 and V is TRBV3-1; D is undetermined. The germline CDR1 and CDR2 sequences are LGHDT and YNNKEL (reference sequence). V shed 4 bases and J shed 7 bases, with 11 bases lying between them. The CDR3 has 13 amino acids. This chain's CDR3 is CASSRLSGNEQFF. In DNA form, the CDR3 reads TGTGCCAGCAGCCGCCTTTCCGGGAATGAGCAGTTCTTC.

This clonotype was seen a single time. This chain connects TRBV4-2 to TRBJ2-7; 8 bases match TRBD1. The CDR3 has 15 residues. Germline-derived CDR1 and CDR2 are LGHNA and YNFKEQ. Trimming removed 0 bases from V and 4 bases from J; junction bases left unmatched: 5. The CDR3 sequence: CASSQEAGGRYEQYF. CDR3 DNA: TGTGCCAGCAGCCAAGAGGCAGGGGGCCGATACGAGCAGTACTTC.

The rearrangement links TRBV3-1 to TRBJ2-3; D uncertain. V was clipped by 1 base and J by 1 base, with 6 bases between them. Per germline, CDR1 LGHDT and CDR2 YNNKEL (reference sequence). This CDR3 spans 14 amino acids. Here the CDR3 reads CASSQVTGTDTQYF. Written as DNA, the CDR3 is TGTGCCAGCAGCCAAGTTACGGGCACAGATACGCAGTATTTT.

The chain joins TRBV3-1 to TRBJ1-2; D is undetermined. V was cut by 1 base and J by 5 bases, with 8 bases left in between. The CDR3 has 13 amino acids. Germline assignment: CDR1 LGHDT and CDR2 YNNKEL (reference sequence). Written as DNA, the CDR3 is TGTGCCAGCAGCCAAGGTGACGTGTATGGCTACACCTTC. It specifies CASSQGDVYGYTF.

This chain joins TRBV27 and TRBJ2-3; no reliable D call. Germline CDR1 and CDR2: MNHEY and SMNVEV (reference sequence). The length of the CDR3 is 13 residues. The germline V and J ends were trimmed by 0 bases and 7 bases, with 8 bases remaining between them. CDR3: CASSLSMGYTQYF. CDR3 DNA: TGTGCCAGCAGTTTATCGATGGGCTATACGCAGTATTTT.

This chain joins TRBV5-4 and TRBJ1-5; D uncertain. The CDR3 sequence is 14 residues long. Per germline, CDR1 SGHNT and CDR2 YYREEE (reference sequence). Trimming pared 4 bases from V and 8 bases from J, leaving 16 bases between. The CDR3 sequence: CASSTGRVGEPQHF. The CDR3 DNA follows: TGTGCCAGCAGCACCGGGAGGGTTGGTGAGCCCCAGCATTTT. Variable domain in full (rest from reference TRBV5-4 and TRBJ1-5): ETGVTQSPTHLIKTRGQQVTLRCSSQSGHNTVSWYQQALGQGPQFIFQYYREEENGRGNFPPRFSGLQFPNYSSELNVNALELDDSALYLCASSTGRVGEPQHFGDGTRLSIL.

This clonotype was picked up a small number of times. The chain uses TRBV30 and TRBJ2-7, with D perhaps matching TRBD1 (5 bases). The CDR3 spans 14 residues. The germline gives CDR1 GTSNPN, CDR2 SVGIG (reference sequence). The ends were cut back, 1 base at V and 9 bases at J, with 19 bases in the middle. CDR3 coding DNA: TGTGCCTGGAGTGCCCTCAGGGCCGAGGTGAGGCAGTACTTC. This gives the protein CAWSALRAEVRQYF. Supplemented by reference TRBV30 and TRBJ2-7, the full variable domain reads SQTIHQWPATLVQPVGSPLSLECTVEGTSNPNLYWYRQAAGRGLQLLFYSVGIGQISSEVPQNLSASRPQDRQFILSSKKLLLSDSGFYLCAWSALRAEVRQYFGPGTRLTVT.

The chain combines TRBV12-3 or TRBV12-4 with TRBJ2-7; D remains ambiguous. Trimming pared 3 bases from V and 4 bases from J, leaving 7 bases between. The CDR3 contains 12 residues. The CDR3 reads CASSFKGYEQYF. The CDR3 coding sequence is TGTGCCAGCAGTTTTAAGGGTTACGAGCAGTACTTC.

The rearrangement joins TRBV27 to TRBJ2-1, with 11 bases fitting TRBD2. The closer fit of TRBJ2-7 to the DNA end suggests the J call may be wrong. The CDR3 is 17 residues long. Germline V lookup: CDR1 MNHEY, CDR2 SMNVEV (reference sequence). The chain's CDR3 is CASSPTSGSILFNEQYF. Written as DNA, the CDR3 is TGTGCCAGCAGTCCAACTAGCGGGAGCATTTTATTTAATGAGCAGTACTTC.

CDR3 sequence: CAGGRNGNTGELFF. CDR3 nucleotides: TGTGCCGGAGGCCGGAATGGGAACACCGGGGAGCTGTTTTTT. V usage is TRBV2 and J usage is TRBJ2-2; maybe TRBD2 (5 bases). Germline assignment: CDR1 SNHLY and CDR2 FYNNEI. The CDR3 has 14 residues. Trimming removed 11 bases at V and 1 base at J, with 14 bases between. Using reference TRBV2 and TRBJ2-2 for the parts outside the CDR3, the full variable domain is EPEVTQTPSHQVTQMGQEVILRCVPISNHLYFYWYRQILGQKVEFLVSFYNNEISEKSEIFDDQFSVERPDGSNFTLKIRSTKLEDSAMYFCAGGRNGNTGELFFGEGSRLTVL.

V usage is TRBV5-1 and J usage is TRBJ2-1; TRBD2 matches 7 bases. The CDR3 has 16 residues. Germline lookup yields CDR1 SGHRS and CDR2 YFSETQ. V shed 4 bases, J shed 0 bases, and the junction held 7 bases outside the gene matches. The CDR3 here is CASSESGESSYNEQFF. The CDR3 bases are TGCGCCAGCAGCGAAAGCGGGGAGAGCTCCTACAATGAGCAGTTCTTC.

This clonotype was detected once. The rearrangement links TRBV10-3 to TRBJ2-7; D is perhaps TRBD1 (5 bases). CDR3 size: 12 residues. Germline V lookup: CDR1 ENHRY, CDR2 SYGVKD. V lost 6 bases to trimming and J lost 5 bases, with 11 bases between them. CDR3: CAIRDIGHEQYF. The CDR3 nucleotides read TGTGCCATCAGGGACATCGGCCACGAGCAGTACTTC.

The chain uses TRBV20-1 and TRBJ2-1; possible D gene TRBD2, 5 bases. The CDR3 is made up of 15 amino acids. V was pared by 0 bases and J by 2 bases, with 11 bases between. Per germline, CDR1 DFQATT and CDR2 SNEGSKA (reference sequence). CDR3 in DNA: TGCAGTGCTAGAGATGGAGCGGCTGCCTACAATGAGCAGTTCTTC. It encodes CSARDGAAAYNEQFF.